This T cell receptor beta chain derives from a study of early T cells in non-severe SARS-CoV-2 infection. In the study overall: The chains were unpaired, and the sequenced material was bulk RNA from unsorted whole blood.

As part of library construction, unique molecular identifiers were attached to individual cDNA molecules. TCRdb used MiXCR to reprocess the 5' RACE reads, holding one entry per CDR3 protein. The table shows more than 35,000 distinct CDR3 sequences, with under 8% occurring only once. Whole-study results and caveats: Anti-spike CD8 responses were favored by VDJdb matching, which missed private and CD4 specificities.

This clonotype occurred a few times. Its target is unknown. The germline V and J ends were trimmed by 7 bases and 7 bases, with 12 bases remaining between them. The CDR3 totals 12 residues. Germline loops: CDR1 MDHEN, CDR2 SYDVKM. This TCR was recovered from an adult who was a healthcare worker with PCR-confirmed SARS-CoV-2 infection or an uninfected control (not recorded which). J is TRBJ2-3 and V is TRBV28; D is unclear. Specimen: whole blood. Here the CDR3 DNA reads TGTGCCAGCACCAAGGCGTCCTATACGCAGTATTTT. As protein: CASTKASYTQYF.